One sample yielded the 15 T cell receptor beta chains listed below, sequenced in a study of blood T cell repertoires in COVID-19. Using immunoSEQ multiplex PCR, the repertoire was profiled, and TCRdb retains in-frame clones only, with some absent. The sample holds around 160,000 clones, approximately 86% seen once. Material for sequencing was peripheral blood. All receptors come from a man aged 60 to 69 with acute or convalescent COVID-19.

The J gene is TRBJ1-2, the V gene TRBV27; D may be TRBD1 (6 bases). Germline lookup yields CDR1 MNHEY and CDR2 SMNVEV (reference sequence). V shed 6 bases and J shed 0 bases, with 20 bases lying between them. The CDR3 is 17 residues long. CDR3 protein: CASSPTYRDTSNYGYTF. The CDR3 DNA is TGTGCCAGCAGCCCCACCTACCGGGACACCTCTAACTATGGCTACACCTTC.

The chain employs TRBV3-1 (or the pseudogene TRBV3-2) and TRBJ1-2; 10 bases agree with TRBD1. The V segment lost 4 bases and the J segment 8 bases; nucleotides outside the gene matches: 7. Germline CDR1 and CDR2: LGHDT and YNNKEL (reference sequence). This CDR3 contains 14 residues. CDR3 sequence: CASSRSTGGSGYTF. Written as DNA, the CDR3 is TGTGCCAGCAGCCGTTCGACAGGGGGCAGCGGCTACACCTTC.

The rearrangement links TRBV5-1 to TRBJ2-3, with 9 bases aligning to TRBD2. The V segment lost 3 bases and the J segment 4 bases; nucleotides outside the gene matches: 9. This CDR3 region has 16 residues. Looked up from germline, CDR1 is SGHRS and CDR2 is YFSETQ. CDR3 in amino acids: CASSWNAGGRADTQYF. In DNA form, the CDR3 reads TGCGCCAGCAGCTGGAACGCGGGAGGGAGGGCAGATACGCAGTATTTT.

CDR3: CASSPLAVLYEQYF. CDR3 DNA: TGTGCCAGCAGCCCCCTCGCGGTTCTCTACGAGCAGTACTTC. V is TRBV7-9 and J is TRBJ2-7; no definite D call. The CDR3 loop spans 14 amino acids. Trimming cost V 5 bases and J 3 bases, with 14 bases left between them. In germline, CDR1 is SEHNR, CDR2 FQNEAQ (reference sequence).

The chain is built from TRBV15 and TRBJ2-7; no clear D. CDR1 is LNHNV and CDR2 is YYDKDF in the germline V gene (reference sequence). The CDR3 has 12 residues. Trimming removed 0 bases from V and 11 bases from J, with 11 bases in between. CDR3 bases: TGTGCCACCAGCAGAGATCATAGTTTGGAGTACTTC. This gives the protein CATSRDHSLEYF. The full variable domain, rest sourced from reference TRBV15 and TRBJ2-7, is DAMVIQNPRYQVTQFGKPVTLSCSQTLNHNVMYWYQQKSSQAPKLLFHYYDKDFNNEADTPDNFQSRRPNTSFCFLDIRSPGLGDTAMYLCATSRDHSLEYFGPGTRLTVT.

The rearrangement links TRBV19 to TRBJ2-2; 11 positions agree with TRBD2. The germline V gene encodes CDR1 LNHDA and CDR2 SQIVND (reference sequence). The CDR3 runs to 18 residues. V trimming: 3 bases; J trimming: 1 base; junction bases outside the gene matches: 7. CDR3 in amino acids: CASSMSSGRPLNTGELFF. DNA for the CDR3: TGTGCCAGTAGTATGTCTAGCGGGAGGCCGCTGAACACCGGGGAGCTGTTTTTT.

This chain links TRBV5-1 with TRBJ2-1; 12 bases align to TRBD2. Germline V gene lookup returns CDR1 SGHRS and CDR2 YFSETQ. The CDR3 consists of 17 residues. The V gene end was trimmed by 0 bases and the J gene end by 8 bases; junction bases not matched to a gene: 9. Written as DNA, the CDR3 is TGCGCCAGCAGCTTGGGGGCTAGCGGGAGGGTCCGCCATGAGCAGTTCTTC. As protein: CASSLGASGRVRHEQFF.

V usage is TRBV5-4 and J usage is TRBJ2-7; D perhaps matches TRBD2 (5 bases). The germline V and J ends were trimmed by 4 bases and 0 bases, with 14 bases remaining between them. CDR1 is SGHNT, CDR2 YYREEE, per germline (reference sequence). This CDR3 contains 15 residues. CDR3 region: CASSDGQSGSYEQYF. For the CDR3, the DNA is TGTGCCAGCAGCGATGGGCAGAGCGGCTCCTACGAGCAGTACTTC.

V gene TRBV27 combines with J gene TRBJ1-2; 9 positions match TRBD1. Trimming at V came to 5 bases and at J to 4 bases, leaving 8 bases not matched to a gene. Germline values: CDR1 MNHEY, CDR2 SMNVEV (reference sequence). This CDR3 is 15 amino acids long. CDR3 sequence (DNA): TGTGCCAGCAGTCCAGACAGGGGGAGAATCTATGGCTACACCTTC. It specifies CASSPDRGRIYGYTF.

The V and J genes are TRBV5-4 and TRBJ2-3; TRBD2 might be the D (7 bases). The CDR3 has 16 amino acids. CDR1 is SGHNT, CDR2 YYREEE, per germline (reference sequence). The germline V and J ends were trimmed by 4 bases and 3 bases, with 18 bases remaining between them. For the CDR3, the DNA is TGTGCCAGCAGCGGTGGGGGCGGGAGTATAACAGATACGCAGTATTTT. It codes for CASSGGGGSITDTQYF.

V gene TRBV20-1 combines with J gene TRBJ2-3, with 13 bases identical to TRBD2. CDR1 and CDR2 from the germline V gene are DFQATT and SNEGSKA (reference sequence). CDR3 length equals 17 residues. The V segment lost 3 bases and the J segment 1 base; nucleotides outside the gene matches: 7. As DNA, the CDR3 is TGCAGTGCTAGTAGGACTAGCGGGAGCTTTGGCACAGATACGCAGTATTTT. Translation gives CSASRTSGSFGTDTQYF.

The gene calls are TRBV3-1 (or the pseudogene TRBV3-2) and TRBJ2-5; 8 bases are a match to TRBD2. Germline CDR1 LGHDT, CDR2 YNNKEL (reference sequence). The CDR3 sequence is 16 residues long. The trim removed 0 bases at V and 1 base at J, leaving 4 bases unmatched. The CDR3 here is CASSQDASGFQETQYF. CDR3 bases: TGTGCCAGCAGCCAAGATGCTAGCGGGTTCCAAGAGACCCAGTACTTC.

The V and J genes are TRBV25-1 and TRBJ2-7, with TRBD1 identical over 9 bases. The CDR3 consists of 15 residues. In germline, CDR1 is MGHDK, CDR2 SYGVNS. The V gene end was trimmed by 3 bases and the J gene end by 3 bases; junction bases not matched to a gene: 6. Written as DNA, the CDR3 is TGTGCCAGCAGTGATAAGGGACAGGGACGCTACGAGCAGTACTTC. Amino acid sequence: CASSDKGQGRYEQYF.

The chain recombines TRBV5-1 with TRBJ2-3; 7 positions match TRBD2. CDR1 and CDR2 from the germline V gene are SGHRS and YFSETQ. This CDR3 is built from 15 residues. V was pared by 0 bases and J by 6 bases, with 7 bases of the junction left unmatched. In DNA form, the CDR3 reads TGCGCCAGCAGCTTGGGGGGTGCGGGAGCGGATACGCAGTATTTT. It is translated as CASSLGGAGADTQYF.

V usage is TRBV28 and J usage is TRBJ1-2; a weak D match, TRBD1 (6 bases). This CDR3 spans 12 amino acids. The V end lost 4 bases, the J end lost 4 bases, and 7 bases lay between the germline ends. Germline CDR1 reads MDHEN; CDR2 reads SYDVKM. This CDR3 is CASSSTGYGYTF. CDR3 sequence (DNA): TGTGCCAGCAGTTCGACAGGCTATGGCTACACCTTC.